These 20 T cell receptor beta chains share one sample of origin, sequenced in a study of technical replicates of blood from a handful of donors (dated by TCRdb to the late 2010s). Library construction relied on the immunoSEQ multiplex PCR assay. In its TCRdb copy, this immuneACCESS table keeps in-frame sequences only and misses some clones. Where compared with another copy, unresolved V genes explain less than half of these, and the others have no known cause. A total of about 88,000 clones appear in this sample, over 90% of them only once. The ten largest clonotypes hold more than 0.3% of the sample. Source material: T cells isolated from PBMCs. The origin of the receptors is a human donor in good health.

The chain combines TRBV7-9 with TRBJ2-7; possible D gene TRBD2, 6 bases. Germline V gene sequence: CDR1 SEHNR, CDR2 FQNEAQ (reference sequence). Trimming shortened V by 1 base and J by 2 bases, and 9 bases separated the two germline ends. The CDR3 covers 14 residues. The DNA for the CDR3 is TGTGCCAGCAGCTTAGGGGACTGGACCTACGAGCAGTACTTC. As protein: CASSLGDWTYEQYF.

J is TRBJ2-7 and V is TRBV11-2; D is possibly TRBD2 (5 bases). CDR1 is SGHAT and CDR2 is FQNNGV in the germline V gene. The CDR3 extends over 14 amino acids. Trimming left V 6 bases short and J 1 base short, with 13 bases between. Here the CDR3 DNA reads TGTGCCAGCAGAGGTTTCGGAGGATCCTACGAGCAGTACTTC. The encoded protein is CASRGFGGSYEQYF.

The chain carries TRBV30 and TRBJ1-1, with D possibly being TRBD1 (6 bases). Germline assignment: CDR1 GTSNPN and CDR2 SVGIG (reference sequence). Trimming took 2 bases from V and 5 from J, leaving 18 bases between them. The CDR3 contains 15 residues. As DNA, the CDR3 is TGTGCCTGGAGTTCAAGTCACAGGGAATGGACTGAAGCTTTCTTT. Protein: CAWSSSHREWTEAFF.

The chain carries TRBV7-9 and TRBJ1-4; D is perhaps TRBD1 (5 bases). Germline V gene lookup returns CDR1 SEHNR and CDR2 FQNEAQ (reference sequence). The ends were cut back, 2 bases at V and 8 bases at J, with 15 bases in the middle. The CDR3 consists of 15 residues. CDR3 residues: CASSLKGQGNEKLFF. The CDR3 DNA follows: TGTGCCAGCAGCTTAAAGGGTCAGGGTAACGAAAAACTGTTTTTT.

The chain is built from TRBV10-1 and TRBJ2-3, with D possibly matching TRBD2 (6 bases). Germline V lookup: CDR1 WNHNN, CDR2 SYGVQD (reference sequence). The CDR3 has 13 amino acids. V lost 4 bases and J lost 1, with 6 bases in between. CDR3 sequence (DNA): TGCGCCAGCAGTGCGGGAGGCACAGATACGCAGTATTTT. Translating gives CASSAGGTDTQYF.

The gene calls are TRBV27 and TRBJ1-1, with D perhaps matching TRBD1 (6 bases). This CDR3 is built from 17 residues. Germline V gene data show CDR1 as MNHEY and CDR2 as SMNVEV (reference sequence). Between the trimmed V and J ends, which lost 1 base and 2 bases, there was a span of 17 bases. The CDR3 region is CASSLYRPGEDNTEAFF. The DNA for the CDR3 is TGTGCCAGCAGTTTATATAGGCCAGGGGAAGATAACACTGAAGCTTTCTTT.

The chain couples TRBV5-1 to TRBJ2-3; D is uncertain. The germline V and J ends were trimmed by 0 bases and 0 bases, with 8 bases remaining between them. This CDR3 contains 15 residues. The germline V gene encodes CDR1 SGHRS and CDR2 YFSETQ. The CDR3 DNA sequence: TGCGCCAGCAGCTTGGACGTGGCCAGCACAGATACGCAGTATTTT. Its translation: CASSLDVASTDTQYF.

The chain uses TRBV21-1 and TRBJ2-1; the tabulated D call, TRBD2, remains unverified against the DNA. TRBV21-1 is a listed pseudogene. CDR3 length: 19 amino acids. CDR3 protein: CASSRLFSWGESSYNEQFF. The CDR3 DNA sequence: TGTGCCAGCAGCCGATTATTTAGTTGGGGGGAGAGCTCCTACAATGAGCAGTTCTTC.

The rearrangement uses TRBV5-8 and TRBJ2-7, with D perhaps matching TRBD1 (5 bases). This CDR3 is built from 13 residues. In germline, CDR1 is SGHTS, CDR2 YDEGEE. V gave up 1 base and J gave up 2 bases, with 7 bases separating them. This CDR3 reads CASSLRGTYEQYF. Written as DNA, the CDR3 is TGTGCCAGCAGCTTGAGGGGAACCTACGAGCAGTACTTC.

The chain combines TRBV5-4 with TRBJ2-7; D is perhaps TRBD1 (6 bases). The germline V and J ends were trimmed by 4 bases and 6 bases, with 11 bases remaining between them. Germline loops: CDR1 SGHNT, CDR2 YYREEE (reference sequence). The CDR3 is 12 amino acids. The CDR3: CASSQDRFEQYF. The CDR3 DNA follows: TGTGCCAGCAGCCAAGACAGGTTCGAGCAGTACTTC.

The chain joins TRBV30 to TRBJ2-3; 9 nucleotides line up with TRBD1. CDR1 is GTSNPN, CDR2 SVGIG, per germline (reference sequence). This CDR3 contains 13 residues. DNA for the CDR3: TGTGCACGGACAGGGGTTGGCACAGATACGCAGTATTTT. Protein sequence: CARTGVGTDTQYF.

The chain is built from TRBV27 and TRBJ1-1; D is unresolved. V gave up 3 bases and J gave up 8 bases, with 16 bases separating them. Germline CDR1 MNHEY, CDR2 SMNVEV (reference sequence). CDR3 size: 14 residues. The CDR3 nucleotides read TGTGCCAGCAGTTTGTTTTCAGGCGATCGGGAAGCTTTCTTT. It translates to CASSLFSGDREAFF.

The chain links TRBV10-2 to TRBJ1-5; TRBD1 might be the D (6 bases). Trimming removed 8 bases from V and 0 bases from J, with 14 bases in between. This CDR3 has 15 residues. Germline loops: CDR1 WSHSY, CDR2 SAAADI. The CDR3 bases are TGCGCCAGCGATCCACAGGGTTATAGCAATCAGCCCCAGCATTTT. Amino acid sequence: CASDPQGYSNQPQHF.

The CDR3 protein is CASSQGLVAFF. CDR3 nucleotide sequence: TGTGCCAGCAGTCAGGGACTAGTTGCTTTCTTT. This chain links TRBV27 with TRBJ1-1, with a tentative D call TRBD1 (5 bases). Trimming stripped 5 bases from V and 11 bases from J, with 12 bases between. This CDR3 has 11 amino acids. Germline CDR1 and CDR2: MNHEY and SMNVEV (reference sequence).

This clone came up once. This rearrangement joins TRBV7-2 to TRBJ2-7; 10 bases map to TRBD2. Losses at the gene ends were 4 bases for V and 4 bases for J; bases not matched to a gene: 4. Germline loops: CDR1 SGHTA, CDR2 FQGNSA. The CDR3 length is 14 residues. The CDR3 sequence is CASSSSSGSYEQYF. CDR3 coding DNA: TGTGCCAGCAGCTCTTCTAGCGGGAGTTACGAGCAGTACTTC.

The genes are TRBV30 and TRBJ2-6; D not certain. The CDR3 runs to 17 residues. Between the trimmed V and J ends, which lost 8 bases and 0 bases, there was a span of 20 bases. Germline V gene lookup returns CDR1 GTSNPN and CDR2 SVGIG (reference sequence). CDR3 region: CAGLQGILLSGANVLTF. CDR3 bases: TGTGCCGGATTACAAGGAATACTACTCTCTGGGGCCAACGTCCTGACTTTC.

This chain uses TRBV9 with TRBJ2-1; TRBD2 matches 8 bases. With V trimmed by 3 bases and J by 5 bases, 1 base remained unmatched. The CDR3 spans 13 residues. Germline CDR1 reads SGDLS; CDR2 reads YYNGEE. CDR3 DNA: TGTGCCAGCAGCGCCGGGGGGGACAATGAGCAGTTCTTC. It encodes CASSAGGDNEQFF.

The chain uses TRBV18 and TRBJ2-7; D is ambiguous. The CDR3 extends over 11 amino acids. The V gene lost 2 bases and the J gene lost 5 bases, with 4 bases spanning the gap. CDR1 is KGHSH and CDR2 is LQKENI in the germline V gene. CDR3 DNA sequence: TGTGCCAGCTCACCAGCGGACGAGCAGTACTTC. It is translated as CASSPADEQYF.

J is TRBJ2-1 and V is TRBV10-2; maybe TRBD2 (6 bases). V lost 6 bases, J lost 3 bases, and 15 bases lay in between. The CDR3 contains 15 residues. Germline V gene data show CDR1 as WSHSY and CDR2 as SAAADI. The CDR3 sequence is CASSARGWDYNEQFF. For the CDR3, the DNA is TGCGCCAGCAGCGCCCGGGGGTGGGACTACAATGAGCAGTTCTTC.

This sequence joins TRBV2 and TRBJ1-5, with 8 bases matching TRBD1. This CDR3 comprises 14 residues. Per germline, CDR1 SNHLY and CDR2 FYNNEI. With 3 bases clipped from V and 6 bases from J, the junction kept 4 bases outside the gene matches. The CDR3 loop is CASSEGQVRQPQHF. In DNA form, the CDR3 reads TGTGCCAGCAGTGAGGGACAGGTCCGTCAGCCCCAGCATTTT.